Only one count was recorded for the clone carrying this TCR beta chain. Its antigen is still unknown. These data are taken from a study of graft-versus-host responses after intestinal transplantation. Findings of the study overall: GvH clones appeared in recipient marrow, some first in ileum or blood.

CDR1 SQVTM and CDR2 ANQGSEA come from the germline V gene. V gave up 7 bases and J gave up 5 bases, with 12 bases separating them. The CDR3 loop spans 11 amino acids. Sequencing used immunoSEQ multiplex PCR; TCRdb keeps in-frame clones, though not all of them. The sample shows about 120,000 clones, just under 95% of them seen only once. The TCR comes from a human donor who was the organ donor for an intestinal transplant. The specimen comprised unstimulated CD8+ T cells sorted from spleen or lymph node cells, sampled before transplant. The V call is TRBV29-1, the J call TRBJ2-7, with D perhaps TRBD1 (6 bases). The CDR3 loop reads CSAFTGNEQYF. The DNA of the CDR3 is TGCAGCGCGTTTACAGGGAACGAGCAGTACTTC.